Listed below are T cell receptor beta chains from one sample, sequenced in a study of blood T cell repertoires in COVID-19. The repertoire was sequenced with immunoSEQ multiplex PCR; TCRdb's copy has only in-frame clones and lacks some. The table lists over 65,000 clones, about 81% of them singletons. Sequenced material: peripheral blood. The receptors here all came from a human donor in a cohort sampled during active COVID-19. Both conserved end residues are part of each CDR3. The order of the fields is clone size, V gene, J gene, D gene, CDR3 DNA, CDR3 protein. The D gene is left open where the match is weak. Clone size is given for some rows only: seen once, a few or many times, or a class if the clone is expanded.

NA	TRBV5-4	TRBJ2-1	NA	TGTGCCAGCAGCTTGTTGGGCAGGGGTGGCTACAATGAGCAGTTCTTC	CASSLLGRGGYNEQFF
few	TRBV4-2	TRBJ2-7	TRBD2	TGTGCCAGCAGCCAAGGCGCGGGAGGGAACTACGAGCAGTACTTC	CASSQGAGGNYEQYF
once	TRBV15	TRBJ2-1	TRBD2	TGTGCCACCAGCAGAGATCGACTAGCGGGAGGTCGAAATGAGCAGTTCTTC	CATSRDRLAGGRNEQFF
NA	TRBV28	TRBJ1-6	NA	TGTGCCAGCAGTTTATCCAGATTCAATTCACCCCTCCACTTT	CASSLSRFNSPLHF
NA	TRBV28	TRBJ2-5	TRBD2	TGTGCCAGCAGTTTCGGACTAGCGGCCTCAAGAGAGACCCAGTACTTC	CASSFGLAASRETQYF
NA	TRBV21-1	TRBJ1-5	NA	TGTGCCAGCAGCAACGACAGATCCCTTAGCAATCAGCCCCAGCATTTT	CASSNDRSLSNQPQHF
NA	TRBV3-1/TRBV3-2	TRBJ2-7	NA	TGTGCCAGCAGCCAAGACAGGGATGGCCATTTGTACTTC	CASSQDRDGHLYF
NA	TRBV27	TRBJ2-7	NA	TGTGCCAGCAGTTTGGGTGGCGGGCGCCAGTACTTC	CASSLGGGRQYF
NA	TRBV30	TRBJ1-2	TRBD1	TGTGCCTGGAGTGCGGGCCCGGGACAGGGAATCGTCGGCTATGGCTACACCTTC	CAWSAGPGQGIVGYGYTF
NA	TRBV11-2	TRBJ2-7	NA	TGTGCCAGCAGCTTAGGGCCGGGAGTAAACGAGCAGTACTTC	CASSLGPGVNEQYF
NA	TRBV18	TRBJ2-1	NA	TGTGCCAGCTCACCCGCGGAGAGCTCCTACAATGAGCAGTTCTTC	CASSPAESSYNEQFF
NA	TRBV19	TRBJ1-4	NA	TGTGCCAGTAGTCGACGGAGTAATGAAAAACTGTTTTTT	CASSRRSNEKLFF
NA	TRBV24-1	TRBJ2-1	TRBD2	TGTGCCACCAGTGAAGCGGGAGGTCTCAATGAGCAGTTCTTC	CATSEAGGLNEQFF
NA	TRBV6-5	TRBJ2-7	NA	TGTGCCAGCAATTTGGGCCGAGTAGGCTCCTACGAGCAGTACTTC	CASNLGRVGSYEQYF
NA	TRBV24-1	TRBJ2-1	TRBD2	TGTGCCACCAGTGATACCGTTTCTAGAGCGGGAGGATATGAGCAGTTCTTC	CATSDTVSRAGGYEQFF
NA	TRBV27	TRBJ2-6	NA	TGTGCCAGCAGCCCCACACCGACACTAGTTAACTCTGGGGCCAACGTCCTGACTTTC	CASSPTPTLVNSGANVLTF
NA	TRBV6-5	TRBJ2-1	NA	TGTGCCAGCAGCCCGGGCTACAATGAGCAGTTCTTC	CASSPGYNEQFF
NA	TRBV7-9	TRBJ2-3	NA	TGTGCCAGCAGCCCCCCCTTCAGGCTCCCAAAGTCAGATACGCAGTATTTT	CASSPPFRLPKSDTQYF
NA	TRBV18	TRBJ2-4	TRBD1	TGTGCCAGCTCGCAAGGGGACAGCAAAAACATTCAGTACTTC	CASSQGDSKNIQYF
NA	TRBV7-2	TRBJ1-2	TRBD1	TGTGCCAGCAGCTCAACAGGGGGAATTGGCTACACCTTC	CASSSTGGIGYTF
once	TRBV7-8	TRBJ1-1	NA	TGTGCCAGCAGCAAGGGGCTTCAGAACACTGAAGCTTTCTTT	CASSKGLQNTEAFF
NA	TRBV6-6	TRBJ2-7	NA	TGTGCCAGCAGTCCAGGGGCGGGCTCCTACGAGCAGTACTTC	CASSPGAGSYEQYF
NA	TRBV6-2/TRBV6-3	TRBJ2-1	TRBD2	TGTGCCAGCAGTTACCCGGGACTAGCAGGTGAGCAGTTCTTC	CASSYPGLAGEQFF
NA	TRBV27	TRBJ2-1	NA	TGTGCCAGCAGTTCCCAATCAGACAAGTATTACAATGAGCAGTTCTTC	CASSSQSDKYYNEQFF
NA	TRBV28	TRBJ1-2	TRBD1	TGTGCCAGCAGTAGCTCTAGGGGGCGGCATGGCTACACCTTC	CASSSSRGRHGYTF
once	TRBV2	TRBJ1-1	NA	TGTGCCAGCAATCAGGTGGAAATGAACACTGAAGCTTTCTTT	CASNQVEMNTEAFF
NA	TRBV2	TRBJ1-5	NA	TGTGCCAGCAGTTCCAGGGGTGGCAATCAACCCCAGCATTTT	CASSSRGGNQPQHF